The 15 T cell receptor beta chains below all came from one sample that was sequenced in a study of T-cell memory formation after mild COVID-19 (dated by TCRdb to about 2021). Libraries were prepared through 5' RACE. The instrument given in TCRdb is Illumina NovaSeq 6000. The public reads were run again by TCRdb, first through fastp at Q25 and then through MiXCR, and only productive beta chains were kept. For every CDR3 protein sequence, its rows merge into one entry that carries the most common genes and DNA. The sample records roughly 450,000 distinct CDR3 sequences, about 20% of which are singletons. Of the sample, roughly 12% falls within the top ten clones. The sequenced sample was PBMCs or a T cell subset sorted from them (not recorded which). All receptors derive from an adult woman who had mild COVID-19 (a few samples of this study predate the infection). The sample titles of this study are shuffled in the database, so cell type and time point are left out; the donor was told from shared clones.

CDR3 in amino acids: CASSYYSTGGTEAFF. In DNA, the CDR3 is TGTGCCAGCAGTTACTACTCGACAGGGGGCACTGAAGCTTTCTTT. This sequence joins TRBV6-2 or TRBV6-3 and TRBJ1-1; TRBD1 matches 9 bases. There are 15 residues in the CDR3. The germline V gene has CDR1 MNHEY and CDR2 SVGEGT. Unmatched junction bases numbered 4, after V lost 1 base and J lost 4 bases.

The chain carries TRBV2 and TRBJ2-1, with 7 bases matching TRBD2. V shed 8 bases, J shed 9 bases, and the junction held 4 bases outside the gene matches. Germline assignment: CDR1 SNHLY and CDR2 FYNNEI. The CDR3 consists of 11 residues. CDR3 DNA: TGTGCCAGCGGGGAGGGTGGTGAGCAGTTCTTC. Translating gives CASGEGGEQFF.

This clonotype was seen just once. V usage is TRBV7-9 and J usage is TRBJ2-2; tentatively, D is TRBD1 (5 bases). The CDR3 spans 15 residues. Looked up from germline, CDR1 is SEHNR and CDR2 is FQNEAQ (reference sequence). V was shortened by 5 bases and J by 3 bases, with 13 bases between the two germline ends. The CDR3 DNA sequence: TGTGCCAGCAGCCTCGTCCTAGGGGACACCGGGGAGCTGTTTTTT. Translating it yields CASSLVLGDTGELFF.

This clonotype was counted a few times. This chain uses TRBV9 with TRBJ1-6; D might be TRBD1 (6 bases). The CDR3 has 15 residues. V lost 3 bases and J lost 4, with 11 bases in between. Looked up from germline, CDR1 is SGDLS and CDR2 is YYNGEE. The CDR3 DNA sequence: TGTGCCAGCAGCGCAGGGGAAACTTATAATTCACCCCTCCACTTT. Translating it yields CASSAGETYNSPLHF. The variable domain in full, with the rest retrieved from reference TRBV9 and TRBJ1-6, is DSGVTQTPKHLITATGQRVTLRCSPRSGDLSVYWYQQSLDQGLQFLIQYYNGEERAKGNILERFSAQQFPDLHSELNLSSLELGDSALYFCASSAGETYNSPLHFGNGTRLTVT.

The rearrangement links TRBV29-1 to TRBJ2-1; 9 positions agree with TRBD2. V trimming: 6 bases; J trimming: 4 bases; junction bases outside the gene matches: 7. The CDR3 is made up of 14 amino acids. Germline V CDR1 and CDR2: SQVTM, ANQGSEA. CDR3 sequence (DNA): TGCAGCGTAGAATTAGCGGGGGCTTACAATGAGCAGTTCTTC. Translation gives CSVELAGAYNEQFF.

This clonotype was counted a few times. This CDR3 reads CASRASVQYTEAFF. The CDR3 DNA reads as TGTGCCAGCAGGGCCTCCGTTCAGTACACTGAAGCTTTCTTT. The chain has TRBV6-5 and TRBJ1-1; the D is unclear. In germline, CDR1 is MNHEY, CDR2 SVGAGI. V was cut by 6 bases and J by 3 bases, with 14 bases left in between. The CDR3 is made up of 14 amino acids.

This clonotype was recorded a few times. The gene calls are TRBV5-5 and TRBJ2-2, with unresolved D. Trimming stripped 0 bases from V and 6 bases from J, with 6 bases between. Germline assignment: CDR1 SGHKS and CDR2 YYEKEE (reference sequence). There are 13 residues in the CDR3. The CDR3 coding sequence is TGTGCCAGCAGCTTGGGAAGGGCCGGGGAGCTGTTTTTT. Protein sequence: CASSLGRAGELFF. Variable domain in full (rest from reference TRBV5-5 and TRBJ2-2): DAGVTQSPTHLIKTRGQQVTLRCSPISGHKSVSWYQQVLGQGPQFIFQYYEKEERGRGNFPDRFSARQFPNYSSELNVNALLLGDSALYLCASSLGRAGELFFGEGSRLTVL.

V usage is TRBV20-1 and J usage is TRBJ1-6; no firm D call. The CDR3 extends over 15 amino acids. The germline V gene has CDR1 DFQATT and CDR2 SNEGSKA (reference sequence). V was clipped by 4 bases and J by 4 bases, with 14 bases between them. The CDR3 protein is CSAKVSSGYNSPLHF. DNA of the CDR3: TGCAGTGCTAAGGTCTCTTCGGGATATAATTCACCCCTCCACTTT.

There are a few counts of this clonotype. The chain uses TRBV4-1 and TRBJ2-5, with 10 bases matching TRBD1. Germline lookup yields CDR1 MGHRA and CDR2 YSYEKL. J gave up 5 bases and V 1 base, and 4 bases lay outside the gene matches. The CDR3 extends over 15 amino acids. The CDR3 loop reads CASSQVGTGVETQYF. The CDR3 DNA is TGCGCCAGCAGCCAAGTCGGGACAGGGGTGGAGACCCAGTACTTC.

This clonotype occurred many times. The CDR3 DNA reads TGTGCCAGCAGCCCTAGGACAGGGCATAATTCACCCCTCCACTTT. This sequence encodes CASSPRTGHNSPLHF. J is TRBJ1-6 and V is TRBV9; the match to TRBD1 covers 8 bases. The V gene's germline CDR1 is SGDLS and CDR2 YYNGEE. This CDR3 has 15 amino acids. V shed 4 bases, J shed 5 bases, and the junction held 5 bases outside the gene matches.

This chain connects TRBV20-1 to TRBJ1-2; D perhaps matches TRBD1 (5 bases). Looked up from germline, CDR1 is DFQATT and CDR2 is SNEGSKA (reference sequence). CDR3 length equals 12 residues. Between the trimmed V and J ends, which lost 0 bases and 8 bases, there was a span of 10 bases. CDR3 nucleotides: TGCAGTGCTAGAGAAATTGGGGACGGCTACACCTTC. It codes for CSAREIGDGYTF.

This clonotype has ten or more counts. The chain has TRBV25-1 and TRBJ2-2; no firm D call. The length of the CDR3 is 14 residues. Germline V lookup: CDR1 MGHDK, CDR2 SYGVNS. The V gene lost 4 bases and the J gene lost 8 bases, with 14 bases spanning the gap. In nucleotides, the CDR3 is TGTGCCAGCAGTGCCCCAACGGACGGGGGGGAGCTGTTTTTT. This codes for CASSAPTDGGELFF.

The genes are TRBV3-1 and TRBJ2-1, with D maybe TRBD1 (6 bases). V lost 1 base to trimming and J lost 7 bases, with 11 bases between them. Germline CDR1 is LGHDT and CDR2 is YNNKEL (reference sequence). This CDR3 is 14 amino acids long. This chain's CDR3 is CASSQVYRANEQFF. The CDR3 DNA sequence: TGTGCCAGCAGCCAAGTATACAGGGCAAATGAGCAGTTCTTC.

This clonotype occurred a few times. The chain couples TRBV29-1 to TRBJ1-2, with TRBD1 matching 8 bases. CDR1 and CDR2 from the germline V gene are SQVTM and ANQGSEA. The trim removed 7 bases at V and 5 bases at J, leaving 9 bases unmatched. The CDR3 consists of 13 residues. CDR3 in DNA: TGCAGCGCGATAGACAGGGGAGGGTATGGCTACACCTTC. It codes for CSAIDRGGYGYTF.

In DNA form, the CDR3 reads TGTGCCACCAGCAGAGCCGGAGGGGCAGTCTCCTACAATGAGCAGTTCTTC. This sequence encodes CATSRAGGAVSYNEQFF. The chain uses TRBV15 and TRBJ2-1; D might be TRBD2 (6 bases). Germline-derived CDR1 and CDR2 are LNHNV and YYDKDF (reference sequence). The CDR3 has 17 residues. Trimming stripped 1 base from V and 0 bases from J, with 13 bases between.